Sequencing of this T cell receptor beta chain was carried out in a study of cytomegalovirus exposure and HLA in healthy donors. Whole-study results and caveats: When the data were analyzed later, several of the most significant clusters appeared to be linked to common viral pathogens. The availability of immune exposure information extended only to CMV serostatus. Equally common other TCR beta chains were less clonally expanded than HLA-associated ones, a later analysis found.

As for this clone: Its antigen is not known.

The primer mix had 60 Vbeta and 13 Jbeta primers. TCRdb's table, derived via immunoSEQ multiplex PCR, lists solely in-frame clones and lacks some. Of almost 200,000 clones in the sample, around 79% were seen once. In germline, CDR1 is SGHTA, CDR2 FQGTGA. The CDR3 consists of 15 residues. V shed 4 bases, J shed 5 bases, and the junction held 9 bases outside the gene matches. The V and J genes are TRBV7-3 and TRBJ2-5; TRBD2 agrees at 8 bases. This TCR was sampled from a male donor in good health and CMV-seropositive. Sequences were obtained from PBMCs. The CDR3 bases are TGTGCCAGCAGCTCGGGCGGGGGGCGCGGGGAGACCCAGTACTTC. It yields the protein CASSSGGGRGETQYF.